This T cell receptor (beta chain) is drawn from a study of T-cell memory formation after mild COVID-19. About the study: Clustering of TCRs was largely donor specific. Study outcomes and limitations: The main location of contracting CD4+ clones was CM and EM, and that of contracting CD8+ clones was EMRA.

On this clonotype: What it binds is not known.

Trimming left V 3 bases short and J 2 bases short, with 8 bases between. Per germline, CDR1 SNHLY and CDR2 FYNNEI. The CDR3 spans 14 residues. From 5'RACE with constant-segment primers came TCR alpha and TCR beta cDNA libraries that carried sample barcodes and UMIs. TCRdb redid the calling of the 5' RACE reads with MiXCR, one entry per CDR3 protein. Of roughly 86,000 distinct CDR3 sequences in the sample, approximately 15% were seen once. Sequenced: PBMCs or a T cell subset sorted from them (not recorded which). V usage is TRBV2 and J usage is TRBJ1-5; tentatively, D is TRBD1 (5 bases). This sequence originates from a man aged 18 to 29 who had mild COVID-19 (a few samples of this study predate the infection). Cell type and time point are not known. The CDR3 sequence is CASSDGRGNQPQHF. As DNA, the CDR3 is TGTGCCAGCAGTGACGGCAGGGGCAATCAGCCCCAGCATTTT.